This is a list of T cell receptor beta chains from one sample in a study of CD8 T cells in ankylosing spondylitis. A single record per CDR3 protein comes from TCRdb applying MiXCR to the 5' RACE reads. The top ten clones hold 16% of a sample with about 39,000 distinct CDR3 sequences, 10% of them seen once. The material sequenced was blood, either unsorted or a sorted T cell fraction (not recorded which). The receptors were sampled from a male donor with ankylosing spondylitis or in good health (not recorded which). Each CDR3 is given with its conserved first and last residue. A D gene is named only where the DNA matches it firmly. Clone size is given for some rows only: seen once, a few or many times, or a class if the clone is expanded.

>many|TRBV5-1|NA|TRBJ2-7
TGCGCCAGCAGCTTCAAGGGACCAACCTACGAGCAGTACTTC
CASSFKGPTYEQYF
>NA|TRBV7-9|NA|TRBJ2-2
TGTGCCAGCAGCCGTGGTCTAGTGGGGGATACCGGGGAGCTGTTTTTT
CASSRGLVGDTGELFF
>many|TRBV12-3/TRBV12-4|NA|TRBJ2-7
TGTGCCAGCAGTTTAGCGGACGAGCAGTACTTC
CASSLADEQYF
>many|TRBV10-2|TRBD2|TRBJ2-3
TGCGCCAGCAGTAGCGGGAGTCCGGTCCGGACAGATACGCAGTATTTT
CASSSGSPVRTDTQYF
>medium-sized|TRBV29-1|NA|TRBJ2-1
TGCAGCGTTGTAGCCTGGGCCTACAATGAGCAGTTCTTC
CSVVAWAYNEQFF
>many|TRBV13|NA|TRBJ2-4
TGTGCCAGCAGCTTAGAAGGTGGGAGTGGCAACATTCAGTACTTC
CASSLEGGSGNIQYF
>NA|TRBV7-9|TRBD1|TRBJ2-3
TGTGCCAGCAGCTCTGGACAGGGGCTGACAGATACGCAGTATTTT
CASSSGQGLTDTQYF
>many|TRBV10-2|NA|TRBJ2-3
TGCGCTAGCATCGGAGGGGGTAAGACAACAGATACGCAGTATTTT
CASIGGGKTTDTQYF
>many|TRBV7-6|NA|TRBJ2-7
TGTGCCAGCAGCTTTATCCCAGGGCCCTACGAGCAGTACTTC
CASSFIPGPYEQYF
>many|TRBV3-1|TRBD2|TRBJ2-1
TGTGCCAGCAGCCCCCATTGGATAGCGGGACTAGCGGGCCCGAATAACTCCTACAATGAGCAGTTCTTC
CASSPHWIAGLAGPNNSYNEQFF
>many|TRBV11-2|TRBD2|TRBJ2-7
TGTGCCAGCAGCCTTGGACTAGCGGACTCCTACGAGCAGTACTTC
CASSLGLADSYEQYF
>NA|TRBV12-3/TRBV12-4|NA|TRBJ1-1
TGTGCCAGCAGTCTCCGCAGTCCGAACACTGAAGCTTTCTTT
CASSLRSPNTEAFF
>many|TRBV4-1|NA|TRBJ1-5
TGCGCCAGCAGCCTGGGACTGACACACAATCAGCCCCAGCATTTT
CASSLGLTHNQPQHF
>many|TRBV28|NA|TRBJ2-1
TGTGCCAGCAGTTCGGGGACTGTTCGAGGTGAGCAGTTCTTC
CASSSGTVRGEQFF
>many|TRBV20-1|NA|TRBJ2-7
TGCAGTGCTAGTTCCCACCCATTCTCACCCTCCTACGAGCAGTACTTC
CSASSHPFSPSYEQYF
>few|TRBV12-3/TRBV12-4|TRBD1|TRBJ2-7
TGTGCCAGCAGTTTCGCGGGACAGGTTTCCTACGAGCAGTACTTC
CASSFAGQVSYEQYF
>many|TRBV3-1|NA|TRBJ2-5
TGTGCCAGCAGCCAAGATGGGGTACAGACCCAGTACTTC
CASSQDGVQTQYF